A single sample is the source of the 19 T cell receptor beta chains below, sequenced in a study of blood T cell repertoires in COVID-19. Libraries were prepared by immunoSEQ multiplex PCR; TCRdb keeps only in-frame clonotypes and omits some of them. This table holds around 160,000 clones, around nine tenths found once. Input material: peripheral blood. Receptors originate from a human donor in a cohort sampled during active COVID-19.

The J gene is TRBJ1-6, the V gene TRBV28; D is unresolved. The V end lost 3 bases, the J end lost 0 bases, and 9 bases lay between the germline ends. From germline, CDR1 is MDHEN and CDR2 SYDVKM. This CDR3 comprises 16 residues. Here the CDR3 reads CASSFYPSSYNSPLHF. The CDR3 DNA is TGTGCCAGCAGTTTTTACCCGAGCTCCTATAATTCACCCCTCCACTTT.

The rearrangement joins TRBV10-3 to TRBJ2-3; the match to TRBD2 covers 7 bases. CDR3 size: 17 residues. CDR1 is ENHRY and CDR2 is SYGVKD in the germline V gene. With 5 bases clipped from V and 0 bases from J, the junction kept 11 bases outside the gene matches. The CDR3 DNA reads TGTGCCATCAGTCGACAAGAACTAGCGCTAAGCACAGATACGCAGTATTTT. It is translated as CAISRQELALSTDTQYF.

This clone occurred once. The chain carries TRBV6-5 and TRBJ2-1, with a tentative D call TRBD1 (5 bases). Trimming removed 6 bases from V and 0 bases from J, with 9 bases in between. The CDR3 runs 14 residues. CDR1 is MNHEY and CDR2 is SVGAGI in the germline V gene. The CDR3: CASRLGDSYNEQFF. The CDR3 coding sequence is TGTGCCAGCAGGTTAGGGGACTCCTACAATGAGCAGTTCTTC.

The chain recombines TRBV6-2 or TRBV6-3 with TRBJ2-3, with 12 bases that match TRBD2. The germline CDR1 and CDR2 sequences are MNHEY and SVGEGT. V gave up 6 bases and J gave up 2 bases; unmatched junction bases: 9. The CDR3 is 17 residues long. The CDR3 coding sequence is TGTGCCAGCAGCCCAACCCGGACTAGCGGGATCACAGATACGCAGTATTTT. This translates into CASSPTRTSGITDTQYF.

The chain employs TRBV18 and TRBJ2-7, with 7 positions matching TRBD1. This CDR3 is built from 15 residues. After removal of 5 bases from V and 3 bases from J, the junction contained 10 bases not matched to a gene. Germline CDR1 is KGHSH and CDR2 is LQKENI. The CDR3 reads CASSSSDRANYEQYF. CDR3 nucleotide sequence: TGTGCCAGCTCATCGTCCGACAGGGCAAACTACGAGCAGTACTTC.

CDR3 sequence: CASSQLSGLAGYETQYF. In DNA, the CDR3 is TGCGCCAGCAGCCAACTATCGGGACTAGCGGGGTACGAGACCCAGTACTTC. The chain couples TRBV4-3 to TRBJ2-5; 13 bases map to TRBD2. This CDR3 region has 17 residues. The V gene's germline CDR1 is LGHNA and CDR2 YSLEER. V shed 2 bases, J shed 5 bases, and the junction held 8 bases outside the gene matches.

The rearrangement joins TRBV30 to TRBJ2-7; 10 nucleotides agree with TRBD1. There are 14 residues in the CDR3. CDR1 and CDR2 from the germline V gene are GTSNPN and SVGIG (reference sequence). V shed 3 bases and J 3 bases; nucleotides not matched to a gene: 5. DNA of the CDR3: TGTGCCTGGAGCCACGGGACAGGGGACTACGAGCAGTACTTC. Its protein is CAWSHGTGDYEQYF. The whole variable domain, remainder taken from reference TRBV30 and TRBJ2-7, is SQTIHQWPATLVQPVGSPLSLECTVEGTSNPNLYWYRQAAGRGLQLLFYSVGIGQISSEVPQNLSASRPQDRQFILSSKKLLLSDSGFYLCAWSHGTGDYEQYFGPGTRLTVT.

The V gene is TRBV28, the J gene TRBJ1-1; D gene unclear. Germline loops: CDR1 MDHEN, CDR2 SYDVKM. V was cut by 1 base and J by 7 bases, with 7 bases left in between. This CDR3 has 12 amino acids. CDR3 DNA: TGTGCCAGCAGTTTATTGAGGAATGAAGCTTTCTTT. Encoded protein: CASSLLRNEAFF.

In DNA form, the CDR3 reads TGCGCCAGCAGCCAAGATCGGAGCTCCTACGAGCAGTACTTC. Encoded protein: CASSQDRSSYEQYF. J is TRBJ2-7 and V is TRBV4-3; D call uncertain. The CDR3 is 14 residues long. Trimming left V 0 bases short and J 0 bases short, with 6 bases between. CDR1 is LGHNA, CDR2 YSLEER, per germline.

This chain joins TRBV5-5 and TRBJ1-6, with a tentative D call TRBD1 (5 bases). CDR3 length: 13 residues. The V end lost 9 bases, the J end lost 8 bases, and 15 bases lay between the germline ends. Per the germline V gene, CDR1 is SGHKS and CDR2 is YYEKEE (reference sequence). Written as DNA, the CDR3 is TGTGCCACCTTCCGGGACTTCGATTCACCCCTCCACTTT. Its protein is CATFRDFDSPLHF.

This sequence joins TRBV15 and TRBJ1-4; D ambiguous. The CDR3 spans 14 residues. Trimming removed 5 bases at V and 4 bases at J, with 11 bases between. Germline assignment: CDR1 LNHNV and CDR2 YYDKDF (reference sequence). CDR3 sequence (DNA): TGTGCCACCAGCGGGGAGCGCAATAATGAAAAACTGTTTTTT. Residues: CATSGERNNEKLFF.

This clone has just a few counts. The chain carries TRBV5-8 and TRBJ1-5, with TRBD1 matching over 8 bases. The trim removed 7 bases at V and 7 bases at J, leaving 7 bases unmatched. The CDR3 totals 13 residues. Germline assignment: CDR1 SGHTS and CDR2 YDEGEE. This chain's CDR3 is CASGRQGWQPQHF. For the CDR3, the DNA is TGTGCCAGCGGTCGACAGGGGTGGCAGCCCCAGCATTTT.

The chain links TRBV7-2 to TRBJ2-3, with 10 bases that match TRBD2. Trimming removed 2 bases from V and 5 bases from J; junction bases left unmatched: 7. Germline V gene sequence: CDR1 SGHTA, CDR2 FQGNSA. The CDR3 consists of 16 residues. CDR3 sequence (DNA): TGTGCCAGCAGCTTAATGGCGGGACTAGCGCAAGATACGCAGTATTTT. Protein product: CASSLMAGLAQDTQYF.

The chain joins TRBV28 to TRBJ1-4, with D hard to call. Per the germline V gene, CDR1 is MDHEN and CDR2 is SYDVKM. The CDR3 spans 19 residues. Trimming removed 4 bases at V and 0 bases at J, with 21 bases between. The CDR3 nucleotides read TGTGCCAGCAGTTACACGATAAACAGAGAATTGGCAACTAATGAAAAACTGTTTTTT. Protein: CASSYTINRELATNEKLFF.

This clone has only one observation. The CDR3 region is CASSESLGRGYTF. CDR3 bases: TGTGCCAGCAGTGAATCACTCGGTCGTGGCTACACCTTC. The genes are TRBV25-1 and TRBJ1-2, with unresolved D. CDR3 length: 13 residues. CDR1 MGHDK and CDR2 SYGVNS come from the germline V gene. V was shortened by 1 base and J by 7 bases, with 10 bases between the two germline ends.

V usage is TRBV9 and J usage is TRBJ2-2, with 12 nucleotides matching TRBD1. The CDR3 consists of 17 residues. With 0 bases clipped from V and 6 bases from J, the junction kept 6 bases outside the gene matches. Germline CDR1 and CDR2: SGDLS and YYNGEE. As DNA, the CDR3 is TGTGCCAGCAGCGTAGGGGGACAGGGGGCAATCGCCGGGGAGCTGTTTTTT. It yields the protein CASSVGGQGAIAGELFF.

The chain uses TRBV27 and TRBJ1-1, with TRBD1 matching 7 bases. In germline, CDR1 is MNHEY, CDR2 SMNVEV (reference sequence). The V segment lost 4 bases and the J segment 5 bases; nucleotides outside the gene matches: 10. CDR3 length: 15 residues. As DNA, the CDR3 is TGTGCCAGCAGTTCCAACCAGGGGGTGCGGACTGAAGCTTTCTTT. This encodes CASSSNQGVRTEAFF.

This CDR3 is CASSPNPGLAGETQYF. Here the CDR3 DNA reads TGTGCCAGCAGCCCGAATCCCGGACTAGCGGGGGAGACCCAGTACTTC. The chain combines TRBV11-2 with TRBJ2-5; 12 bases are a match to TRBD2. Germline V gene sequence: CDR1 SGHAT, CDR2 FQNNGV. This CDR3 region has 16 residues. Trimming cost V 5 bases and J 5 bases; bases outside gene matches: 9.

The chain links TRBV29-1 to TRBJ2-1, with TRBD2 matching over 8 bases. The trim removed 6 bases at V and 10 bases at J, leaving 14 bases unmatched. CDR3 length equals 14 residues. The V gene's germline CDR1 is SQVTM and CDR2 ANQGSEA. CDR3 protein: CSVKRTSWGSEQFF. The DNA of the CDR3 is TGCAGCGTAAAGCGGACTAGCTGGGGGAGCGAGCAGTTCTTC.